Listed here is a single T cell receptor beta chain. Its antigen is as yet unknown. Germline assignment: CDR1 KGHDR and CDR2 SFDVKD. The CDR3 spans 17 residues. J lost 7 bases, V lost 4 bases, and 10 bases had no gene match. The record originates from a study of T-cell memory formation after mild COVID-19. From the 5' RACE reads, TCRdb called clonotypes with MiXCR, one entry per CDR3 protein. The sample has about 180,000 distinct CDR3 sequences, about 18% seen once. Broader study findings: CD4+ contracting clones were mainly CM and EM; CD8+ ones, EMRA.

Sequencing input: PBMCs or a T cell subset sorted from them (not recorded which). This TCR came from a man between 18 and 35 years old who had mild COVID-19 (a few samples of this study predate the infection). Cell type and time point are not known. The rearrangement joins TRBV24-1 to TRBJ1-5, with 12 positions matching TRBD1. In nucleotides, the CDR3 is TGTGCCACCAGTGAGTCCGAGGGACAGGGGGCGGGGCAGCCCCAGCATTTT. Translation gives CATSESEGQGAGQPQHF.